The 25 T cell receptor beta chains presented below share a single source sample, sequenced in a study of T cells expressing NK-cell markers. From its re-call of the 5' RACE reads, TCRdb lists each CDR3 protein once, without DNA. In all, the sample yields some 410,000 distinct CDR3 sequences. Sequencing was done on a sample of blood T cells: a sorted CD56 or NKG2C T cell subset, CD4+ or CD8+ T cells, or bulk PBMC T cells (not recorded which). Source of these receptors: a woman between 18 and 70 years old in good health.

The chain couples TRBV7-7 to TRBJ1-4; TCRdb lists TRBD1, though no DNA is available to test this call. CDR3 length: 17 residues. Germline CDR1 and CDR2: SSHAT and FNYEAQ (reference sequence). The CDR3 loop is CASSPSSSRGPNEKLFF.

The J gene is TRBJ2-5, the V gene TRBV7-9; there is no DNA to check the TCRdb D call of TRBD2. CDR3 length equals 17 residues. Germline CDR1 reads SEHNR; CDR2 reads FQNEAQ (reference sequence). The CDR3 sequence is CAHSKPPGQANQETQYF.

V usage is TRBV7-2 and J usage is TRBJ1-1. Germline V lookup: CDR1 SGHTA, CDR2 FQGNSA. The CDR3 is 13 residues long. CDR3 sequence: CASSLSELSEAFF.

The rearrangement links TRBV27 to TRBJ2-7. The CDR3 sequence is 11 residues long. Germline V gene data show CDR1 as MNHEY and CDR2 as SMNVEV (reference sequence). CDR3 loop: CASSTSYEQYF.

This chain links TRBV4-3 with TRBJ2-7; lacking DNA, the TRBD2 call made by TCRdb goes unchecked. The V gene's germline CDR1 is LGHNA and CDR2 YSLEER. CDR3 length equals 15 residues. The CDR3 loop is CASSQPAGWSGEQYF.

The V and J genes are TRBV12-3 or TRBV12-4 and TRBJ2-1; TCRdb names TRBD2, which stays unverified in the absence of DNA. The CDR3 spans 16 residues. The CDR3 protein is CASTGLLAGGYNEQFF.

The chain couples TRBV12-3 or TRBV12-4 to TRBJ1-6; TCRdb calls TRBD1, which cannot be checked without DNA. The CDR3 covers 15 residues. The CDR3 protein is CASSYTGTGESPLHF.

This chain joins TRBV18 and TRBJ2-5; absent DNA, TCRdb's TRBD2 call cannot be checked. In germline, CDR1 is KGHSH, CDR2 LQKENI. The CDR3 is 13 residues long. CDR3: CASSVRRVETQYF.

The J gene is TRBJ2-7, the V gene TRBV29-1; as DNA is missing, the TRBD1 call by TCRdb cannot be tested. Looked up from germline, CDR1 is SQVTM and CDR2 is ANQGSEA. The CDR3 is 12 residues long. The CDR3 reads CSVAQGSLEQYF.

This chain joins TRBV20-1 and TRBJ1-2. The CDR3 has 14 amino acids. Germline V gene data show CDR1 as DFQATT and CDR2 as SNEGSKA (reference sequence). This CDR3 reads CSARERTDNYGYTF.

The CDR3 loop reads CASSLDFRGQGGYTF. The chain recombines TRBV7-2 with TRBJ1-2; TCRdb returns TRBD1, unconfirmable since there is no DNA. This CDR3 comprises 15 residues. Germline V CDR1 and CDR2: SGHTA, FQGNSA.

The J gene is TRBJ2-1, the V gene TRBV12-3 or TRBV12-4; TCRdb reports TRBD2, a call that lacks DNA to check it against. This CDR3 is 14 amino acids long. The CDR3 loop reads CASSLREGPYEQFF.

The genes are TRBV4-3 and TRBJ2-5. The germline gives CDR1 LGHNA, CDR2 YSLEER. CDR3 size: 14 residues. This chain's CDR3 is CASSPAGKVETQYF.

The chain joins TRBV11-1 to TRBJ2-3; the TRBD1 assignment by TCRdb is unverifiable without DNA. The CDR3 is 18 residues long. CDR1 and CDR2 from the germline V gene are SGHAT and FQDESV (reference sequence). The CDR3 loop reads CASSTPGSEETSTDTQYF.

The chain couples TRBV5-1 to TRBJ1-2; TCRdb proposes TRBD1, but this gene call is untestable without DNA. Germline-derived CDR1 and CDR2 are SGHRS and YFSETQ. This CDR3 has 15 residues. The CDR3 sequence: CASSARDRGDYGYTF.

V and J are TRBV2 and TRBJ2-3; TCRdb lists TRBD1, though no DNA is available to test this call. Germline V CDR1 and CDR2: SNHLY, FYNNEI. The CDR3 runs to 12 residues. The CDR3 loop is CARSQDTDTQYF.

V and J are TRBV5-1 and TRBJ2-3. Per the germline V gene, CDR1 is SGHRS and CDR2 is YFSETQ. This CDR3 is built from 14 residues. CDR3 protein: CASSLSPFTDTQYF.

The V call is TRBV7-9, the J call TRBJ1-2. Germline V gene lookup returns CDR1 SEHNR and CDR2 FQNEAQ (reference sequence). The CDR3 has 14 amino acids. The CDR3 loop is CASSSDDTNYGYTF.

V gene TRBV5-1 combines with J gene TRBJ2-7; the D call from TCRdb, TRBD1, cannot be confirmed without DNA. CDR3 length equals 15 residues. The germline CDR1 and CDR2 sequences are SGHRS and YFSETQ. The CDR3 here is CASSKAGDPEHEQYF.

The CDR3 region is CASSFDGGNQPQHF. The chain joins TRBV12-3 or TRBV12-4 to TRBJ1-5; the TRBD1 assignment by TCRdb is unverifiable without DNA. This CDR3 is built from 14 residues.

J is TRBJ2-2 and V is TRBV20-1; TCRdb selects TRBD2, and the lack of DNA leaves this call unchecked. CDR1 and CDR2 (germline): DFQATT, SNEGSKA (reference sequence). The CDR3 loop spans 16 amino acids. CDR3: CSARDLRGGHTGELFF.

The V and J genes are TRBV12-3 or TRBV12-4 and TRBJ2-1. This CDR3 region has 13 residues. The CDR3 sequence: CASSGTPYNEQFF.

This chain uses TRBV20-1 with TRBJ2-1. The CDR3 runs to 16 residues. Germline V gene sequence: CDR1 DFQATT, CDR2 SNEGSKA (reference sequence). This CDR3 is CSARQYSGRRYNEQFF.

The V call is TRBV20-1, the J call TRBJ2-2; there is no DNA to check the TCRdb D call of TRBD1. Germline V gene sequence: CDR1 DFQATT, CDR2 SNEGSKA (reference sequence). This CDR3 comprises 13 residues. CDR3 sequence reads: CSAKQGNTGELFF.

The CDR3 protein is CASSVATAGGTQETQYF. This rearrangement joins TRBV9 to TRBJ2-5. The CDR3 runs 17 residues. In germline, CDR1 is SGDLS, CDR2 YYNGEE. The full variable domain, in which reference TRBV9 and TRBJ2-5 provide the parts outside the CDR3, is DSGVTQTPKHLITATGQRVTLRCSPRSGDLSVYWYQQSLDQGLQFLIQYYNGEERAKGNILERFSAQQFPDLHSELNLSSLELGDSALYFCASSVATAGGTQETQYFGPGTRLLVL.